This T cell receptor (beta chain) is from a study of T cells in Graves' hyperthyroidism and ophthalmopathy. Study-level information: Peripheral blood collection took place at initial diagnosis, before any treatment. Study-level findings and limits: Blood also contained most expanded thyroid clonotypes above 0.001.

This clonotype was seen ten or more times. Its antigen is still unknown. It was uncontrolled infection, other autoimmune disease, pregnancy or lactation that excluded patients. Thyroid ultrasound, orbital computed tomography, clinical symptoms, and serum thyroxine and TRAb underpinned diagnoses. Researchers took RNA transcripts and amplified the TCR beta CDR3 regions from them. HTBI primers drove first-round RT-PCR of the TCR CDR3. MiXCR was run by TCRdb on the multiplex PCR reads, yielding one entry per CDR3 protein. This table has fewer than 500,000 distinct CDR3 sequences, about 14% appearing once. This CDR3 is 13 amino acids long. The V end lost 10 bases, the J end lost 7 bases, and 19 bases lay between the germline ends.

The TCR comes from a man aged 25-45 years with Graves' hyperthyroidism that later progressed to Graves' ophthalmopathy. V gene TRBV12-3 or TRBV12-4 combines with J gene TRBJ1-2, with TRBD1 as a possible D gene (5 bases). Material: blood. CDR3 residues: CATHLTETFGYTF. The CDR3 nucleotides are TGTGCCACCCACCTGACAGAAACTTTTGGCTACACCTTC.